A selection of T cell receptor beta chains follows, all from one sample in a study of T cell changes during pregnancy in multiple sclerosis. Only in-frame clones appear in the TCRdb table, and some are missing; sequencing was by immunoSEQ multiplex PCR. The sample holds 55,000 to 70,000 clones, around 95% seen once. The sequences come from CD4+ T cells from peripheral blood mononuclear cells, collected before pregnancy. These receptors were taken from a female donor with multiple sclerosis, enrolled in a pregnancy study. Each CDR3 is given with its conserved first and last residue. A D gene is named only where the DNA matches it firmly. Expanded clones get a size class; other rows say once, few or many, or leave the size out.

v_gene	abundance	d_gene	j_gene	len	CDR3aa	CDR3nt
TRBV19	once	TRBD1	TRBJ1-5	15	CASSIGQGAFQPQHF	TGTGCCAGTAGTATCGGACAGGGGGCATTTCAGCCCCAGCATTTT
TRBV5-4	NA	NA	TRBJ2-1	14	CASSFPSSNNEQFF	TGTGCCAGCAGCTTCCCCTCCAGTAACAATGAGCAGTTCTTC
TRBV9	NA	NA	TRBJ2-3	14	CASSVSEVTDTQYF	TGTGCCAGCAGCGTAAGCGAAGTAACAGATACGCAGTATTTT
TRBV7-2	NA	NA	TRBJ1-4	15	CASSLVGSNNEKLFF	TGTGCCAGCAGCTTAGTCGGGAGTAATAATGAAAAACTGTTTTTT
TRBV13	once	TRBD2	TRBJ2-5	14	CASSPREGGETQYF	TGTGCCAGCAGCCCCCGGGAGGGGGGGGAGACCCAGTACTTC
TRBV5-6	NA	NA	TRBJ1-1	12	CASSFQNTEAFF	TGTGCCAGCAGCTTTCAGAACACTGAAGCTTTCTTT
TRBV5-1	once	NA	TRBJ2-1	15	CASSQENSGYNEQFF	TGCGCCAGCAGCCAAGAGAACTCGGGGTACAATGAGCAGTTCTTC
TRBV7-3	NA	TRBD2	TRBJ2-1	17	CASSVEASGSSYNEQFF	TGTGCCAGCAGCGTGGAGGCTAGCGGGAGCTCCTACAATGAGCAGTTCTTC
TRBV19	NA	TRBD2	TRBJ2-2	15	CATGLAGVFTGELFF	TGTGCCACCGGACTAGCGGGAGTCTTCACCGGGGAGCTGTTTTTT
TRBV27	once	TRBD1	TRBJ2-7	17	CASSSRTGVFSPYEQYF	TGTGCCAGCAGTTCACGGACAGGGGTCTTTTCACCCTACGAGCAGTACTTC
TRBV4-3	NA	NA	TRBJ2-4	16	CASSQDHGLAKNIQYF	TGCGCCAGCAGCCAAGATCACGGTTTAGCCAAAAACATTCAGTACTTC
TRBV7-2	NA	NA	TRBJ2-1	18	CASSLYGPGGAPYNEQFF	TGTGCCAGCAGCTTATACGGGCCCGGGGGAGCACCCTACAATGAGCAGTTCTTC
TRBV6-6	NA	NA	TRBJ2-7	14	CASSYSRGTYEQYF	TGTGCCAGCAGTTACTCGAGAGGGACCTACGAGCAGTACTTC
TRBV5-6	NA	NA	TRBJ2-5	15	CASSLRREYQETQYF	TGTGCCAGCAGCTTGCGACGGGAGTACCAAGAGACCCAGTACTTC
TRBV7-9	NA	TRBD1	TRBJ2-7	15	CASSLLGQDLREQYF	TGTGCCAGCAGCTTACTGGGACAGGATCTTCGCGAGCAGTACTTC
TRBV11-1	NA	TRBD1	TRBJ1-1	15	CASSLRGQGPTEAFF	TGTGCCAGCAGCTTAAGAGGACAGGGCCCCACTGAAGCTTTCTTT
TRBV27	NA	TRBD2	TRBJ2-5	14	CASIFRRERETQYF	TGTGCCAGCATCTTTAGGCGGGAGCGGGAGACCCAGTACTTC
TRBV4-1	NA	NA	TRBJ2-5	13	CASSHPIGGLLYF	TGCGCCAGCAGCCATCCAATCGGGGGACTTCTGTACTTC
TRBV11-2	NA	NA	TRBJ2-7	15	CASSLRETSSYEQYF	TGTGCCAGCAGCTTAAGGGAGACGTCCTCCTACGAGCAGTACTTC
TRBV5-1	many	NA	TRBJ2-1	14	CASSLGGPRDEQFF	TGCGCCAGCAGCTTAGGCGGCCCCCGGGATGAGCAGTTCTTC
TRBV29-1	once	NA	TRBJ2-7	12	CSVQTESYEQYF	TGCAGCGTTCAGACAGAATCCTACGAGCAGTACTTC
TRBV18	NA	NA	TRBJ1-2	12	CASRETANGYTF	TGTGCCAGCCGGGAGACAGCGAATGGCTACACCTTC
TRBV5-1	NA	TRBD2	TRBJ2-1	16	CASSLTGLAGSNEQFF	TGCGCCAGCAGCTTAACCGGACTAGCGGGGTCCAATGAGCAGTTCTTC
TRBV9	once	NA	TRBJ1-2	14	CASSVGASLTGYTF	TGTGCCAGCAGCGTAGGTGCTTCCCTTACAGGCTACACCTTC
TRBV7-2	NA	TRBD2	TRBJ2-5	15	CASSPGGAGQETQYF	TGTGCCAGCAGTCCGGGGGGGGCAGGTCAAGAGACCCAGTACTTC
TRBV14	NA	TRBD1	TRBJ1-2	13	CASSQQGAYGYTF	TGTGCCAGCAGCCAACAGGGGGCCTATGGCTACACCTTC
TRBV11-1	NA	NA	TRBJ2-2	15	CASSLLASNTGELFF	TGTGCCAGCAGCTTATTAGCTTCGAACACCGGGGAGCTGTTTTTT
TRBV2	NA	TRBD1	TRBJ2-2	15	CASSRGTANTGELFF	TGTGCCAGCAGCCGTGGGACAGCGAACACCGGGGAGCTGTTTTTT
TRBV4-2	NA	TRBD2	TRBJ2-3	16	CASSQDAGAGTDTQYF	TGTGCCAGCAGCCAAGATGCGGGAGCTGGAACAGATACGCAGTATTTT
TRBV7-2	NA	TRBD1	TRBJ1-1	14	CASSEGGYNTEAFF	TGTGCCAGCAGTGAAGGGGGCTATAACACTGAAGCTTTCTTT
TRBV6-6	once	NA	TRBJ1-2	13	CASSYLREDGYTF	TGTGCCAGCAGTTACCTCCGGGAAGATGGCTACACCTTC